This T cell receptor (beta chain) comes out of a study of OX40 agonist ivuxolimab in advanced cancers. Germline CDR1 LNHDA, CDR2 SQIVND (reference sequence). This CDR3 region has 16 residues. V shed 4 bases and J 4 bases; nucleotides not matched to a gene: 8. TCRdb's table, derived via immunoSEQ multiplex PCR, lists solely in-frame clones and lacks some. The sample has about 66,000 clones; around 85% are singletons. The rearrangement links TRBV19 to TRBJ2-2; 8 positions match TRBD1. Sequenced material: CD4+ or CD8+ T cells sorted from blood, taken in a trial of the OX40 agonist ivuxolimab. This receptor was taken from an adult with an advanced solid tumor such as melanoma, head and neck, liver or kidney cancer. CDR3 protein: CASSRTGTGRTGELFF. In DNA form, the CDR3 reads TGTGCCAGTAGTAGGACAGGGACGGGCCGCACCGGGGAGCTGTTTTTT.